What follows is one TCR beta chain and its context. As yet, its antigen is unknown. This entry belongs to a study of shared clonotypes between healthy human individuals. Study-level background: In total, the donors were two women and a few men aged 18 to 49.

The authors ran the assay at deep level. Replicate sorted-subset PCRs were loaded with approximately 200 ng DNA, 30,000 to 35,000 T cell genomes. This table comes from immunoSEQ multiplex PCR, and its TCRdb copy is limited to in-frame clones, with some not included. The sample includes some 2,500,000 clones, 85% to 95% of them seen just once. Regarding the study as a whole: Larger estimated richness was generally recorded for naive subsets relative to memory subsets.

The sequence was obtained from a man younger than 30 in good health. Some clones in this sample may be carry-over from other donors' samples. Sequenced sample: naive CD4+ T cells from PBMCs. Subset defined: CD45RA+ positively selected.

The CDR3 DNA follows: TGTGCCAGCAGCCAGTACGGACTAGCGGGCACAGATACGCAGTATTTT. Amino acids: CASSQYGLAGTDTQYF. The chain links TRBV5-4 to TRBJ2-3; 10 bases line up with TRBD2. With V trimmed by 4 bases and J by 1 base, 6 bases remained unmatched. Germline CDR1 and CDR2: SGHNT and YYREEE (reference sequence). The CDR3 sequence is 16 residues long.